Reported below is one T cell receptor beta chain. The data were taken from a study of T cells in Graves' hyperthyroidism and ophthalmopathy. CDR3 length: 15 amino acids. Trimming stripped 3 bases from V and 1 base from J, with 12 bases between. From germline, CDR1 is KGHSH and CDR2 LQKENI. Amplification targeted TCR beta CDR3 regions from RNA transcripts. First-round RT-PCR of the TCR CDR3 relied on the HTBI primer set. TCRdb ran MiXCR on the multiplex PCR reads and lists one entry per CDR3 protein. In the table there are some 560,000 distinct CDR3 sequences, 15% to 18% of which are singletons. The chain joins TRBV18 to TRBJ1-1, with D unresolved. Sequencing input: blood. This TCR derives from a woman in her twenties or thirties with Graves' hyperthyroidism. The CDR3 nucleotides read TGTGCCAGCTCACCCTTCGACATGCCGAACACTGAAGCTTTCTTT. It encodes CASSPFDMPNTEAFF.